These 27 T cell receptor beta chains originate from one sample sequenced in a study of T cells after yellow fever vaccination. MiXCR, run by TCRdb on the 5' RACE reads, gives a single entry per CDR3 protein. The repertoire holds about 240,000 distinct CDR3 sequences, with 6.5% to 8.5% as singletons. The source was CD4+ T cells sorted from PBMCs, collected 15 days after the yellow fever booster vaccination. These receptors were obtained from a man aged 25 to 45 who received the YFV17D yellow fever vaccine.

The chain employs TRBV7-2 and TRBJ2-5; TRBD1 is a possible D gene (6 bases). CDR1 and CDR2 (germline): SGHTA, FQGNSA. V lost 5 bases, J lost 9 bases, and 19 bases lay in between. The CDR3 length is 14 residues. The CDR3 region is CASSPGLAHRAQYF. The CDR3 nucleotides are TGTGCCAGCAGCCCAGGACTGGCCCACAGGGCCCAGTACTTC.

This clonotype was recorded a few times. The V and J genes are TRBV7-6 and TRBJ1-4; 9 bases map to TRBD1. Trimming removed 4 bases from V and 8 bases from J; junction bases left unmatched: 11. This CDR3 has 16 residues. From germline, CDR1 is SGHVS and CDR2 FNYEAQ. CDR3 DNA: TGTGCCAGCAGCTCCTATAGGGACAGGGAGGACGAAAAACTGTTTTTT. Translating gives CASSSYRDREDEKLFF.

V is TRBV5-1 and J is TRBJ1-2, with TRBD1 identical over 10 bases. Germline CDR1 SGHRS, CDR2 YFSETQ. The CDR3 length is 16 residues. The trim removed 4 bases at V and 1 base at J, leaving 7 bases unmatched. CDR3 residues: CASSATGTGVNYGYTF. CDR3 DNA: TGCGCCAGCAGCGCCACCGGGACAGGGGTTAACTATGGCTACACCTTC.

Only a few counts were recorded for this clonotype. CDR3 sequence (DNA): TGCAGTGCTAGGGCTAGCGGGGAGGAGCAGTACTTC. Encoded protein: CSARASGEEQYF. The V call is TRBV20-1, the J call TRBJ2-7; 9 nucleotides match TRBD2. V gave up 3 bases and J gave up 7 bases; unmatched junction bases: 4. Germline V lookup: CDR1 DFQATT, CDR2 SNEGSKA (reference sequence). This CDR3 comprises 12 residues.

The chain recombines TRBV7-9 with TRBJ2-1; TRBD1 or TRBD2 may be the D gene (8 bases each). V lost 4 bases and J 6 bases, leaving 13 bases between the germline ends. The length of the CDR3 is 14 residues. Germline assignment: CDR1 SEHNR and CDR2 FQNEAQ (reference sequence). The CDR3 sequence: CASSYSGTGNEQFF. For the CDR3, the DNA is TGTGCCAGCAGCTATAGCGGGACAGGCAATGAGCAGTTCTTC. Filled out from reference TRBV7-9 and TRBJ2-1, the complete variable domain reads DTGVSQNPRHKITKRGQNVTFRCDPISEHNRLYWYRQTLGQGPEFLTYFQNEAQLEKSRLLSDRFSAERPKGSFSTLEIQRTEQGDSAMYLCASSYSGTGNEQFFGPGTRLTVL.

This clonotype has a count of ten or more. This chain links TRBV28 with TRBJ1-1; no clear D. The CDR3 is 11 amino acids. CDR1 is MDHEN, CDR2 SYDVKM, per germline. V lost 7 bases, J lost 3 bases, and 6 bases lay in between. CDR3 coding DNA: TGTGCCAGCAAACTACACACTGAAGCTTTCTTT. As protein: CASKLHTEAFF.

The chain has TRBV4-3 and TRBJ2-7; 8 nucleotides match TRBD1. CDR3 length: 16 residues. CDR1 is LGHNA, CDR2 YSLEER, per germline. The trim removed 0 bases at V and 2 bases at J, leaving 6 bases unmatched. This CDR3 is CASSQDLDRVTYEQYF. The CDR3 nucleotides read TGCGCCAGCAGCCAAGATCTGGACAGGGTCACCTACGAGCAGTACTTC.

This sequence joins TRBV29-1 and TRBJ1-4, with 9 positions matching TRBD1. Germline V lookup: CDR1 SQVTM, CDR2 ANQGSEA. This CDR3 has 12 residues. V trimming: 6 bases; J trimming: 6 bases; junction bases outside the gene matches: 2. This CDR3 is CSVGQGHEKLFF. Here the CDR3 DNA reads TGCAGCGTGGGACAGGGACATGAAAAACTGTTTTTT.

This clonotype was recorded many times. The chain combines TRBV23-1 with TRBJ2-7; D gene unclear. TRBV23-1 falls under the ORF class, with uncertain function. V was cut by 3 bases and J by 5 bases, with 17 bases left in between. The CDR3 runs 15 residues. The CDR3 sequence: CASSHPTSPHNEQYF. The CDR3, as DNA: TGCGCCAGCAGTCATCCCACCTCTCCCCACAACGAGCAGTACTTC.

This clonotype appeared many times. The chain recombines TRBV19 with TRBJ2-5; D uncertain. Germline lookup yields CDR1 LNHDA and CDR2 SQIVND (reference sequence). Trimming removed 5 bases from V and 1 base from J, with 11 bases in between. There are 14 residues in the CDR3. CDR3 DNA: TGTGCCAGTAGTTATTCGGATCTCCAAGAGACCCAGTACTTC. Encoded protein: CASSYSDLQETQYF. The full variable domain, its missing parts supplied by reference TRBV19 and TRBJ2-5, is DGGITQSPKYLFRKEGQNVTLSCEQNLNHDAMYWYRQDPGQGLRLIYYSQIVNDFQKGDIAEGYSVSREKKESFPLTVTSAQKNPTAFYLCASSYSDLQETQYFGPGTRLLVL.

This clonotype was seen ten or more times. The J gene is TRBJ2-2, the V gene TRBV24-1, with TRBD2 identical over 12 bases. Germline CDR1 is KGHDR and CDR2 is SFDVKD. The CDR3 has 18 amino acids. CDR3 in amino acids: CGPPFALGLAGLTGELFF. The DNA for the CDR3 is TGTGGCCCACCCTTTGCCCTAGGACTAGCGGGACTCACCGGGGAGCTGTTTTTT.

The chain has TRBV28 and TRBJ2-7; 10 bases align to TRBD2. CDR3 size: 15 residues. In germline, CDR1 is MDHEN, CDR2 SYDVKM. Trimming removed 6 bases from V and 7 bases from J; junction bases left unmatched: 12. Written as DNA, the CDR3 is TGTGCCAGCAGGGCGAGCGGGAGGGCCGGTGGGGAGCAGTACTTC. It encodes CASRASGRAGGEQYF.

There are many counts of this clonotype. The V and J genes are TRBV5-1 and TRBJ2-1; no clear D. With 4 bases removed from V and 10 bases from J, the gap between germline ends came to 9 bases. This CDR3 is built from 11 residues. Germline CDR1 is SGHRS and CDR2 is YFSETQ. CDR3 residues: CASSLQREQFF. CDR3 bases: TGCGCCAGCAGCCTTCAGAGGGAGCAGTTCTTC.

V is TRBV30 and J is TRBJ2-7, with a possible D match to TRBD2 (6 bases). V lost 3 bases and J lost 7, with 16 bases in between. The CDR3 is 13 residues long. Germline assignment: CDR1 GTSNPN and CDR2 SVGIG (reference sequence). The CDR3 bases are TGTGCCTGGAGGCGGGAAGGCCCCTTTGAGCAGTACTTC. Translation: CAWRREGPFEQYF.

This clonotype was counted at least ten times. V gene TRBV6-1 combines with J gene TRBJ2-7; TRBD2 matches at 12 bases. CDR1 and CDR2 (germline): MNHNS, SASEGT. The CDR3 is 14 amino acids. The V and J ends lost 6 bases and 0 bases, in that order; junction bases with no gene match: 0. The CDR3 spells CASRTSGSSYEQYF. Written as DNA, the CDR3 is TGTGCCAGCAGGACTAGCGGGAGCTCCTACGAGCAGTACTTC.

Many counts were recorded for this clonotype. The chain uses TRBV12-3 or TRBV12-4 and TRBJ2-7, with D possibly matching TRBD2 (6 bases). V lost 5 bases, J lost 2 bases, and 10 bases lay in between. The CDR3 has 13 amino acids. CDR3 sequence reads: CASSPRLAYEQYF. CDR3 DNA sequence: TGTGCCAGCAGTCCCAGACTAGCCTACGAGCAGTACTTC.

This clonotype was found a few times. CDR3 DNA sequence: TGTGCCAGCAGTTTGGGGGTCGATCAGCCCCAGCATTTT. Protein sequence: CASSLGVDQPQHF. The chain carries TRBV12-3 or TRBV12-4 and TRBJ1-5; D is possibly TRBD1 (5 bases). Trimming removed 3 bases at V and 5 bases at J, with 8 bases between. This CDR3 contains 13 residues.

Many counts were recorded for this clonotype. The genes are TRBV7-8 and TRBJ2-2, with TRBD2 matching over 13 bases. The CDR3 is made up of 20 amino acids. The V segment lost 4 bases and the J segment 2 bases; nucleotides outside the gene matches: 13. The germline V gene has CDR1 SGHVS and CDR2 FQNEAQ. The DNA for the CDR3 is TGTGCCAGCAGCTCCACTAGCGGGAGGGCCAGGGAGCTAAACACCGGGGAGCTGTTTTTT. This translates into CASSSTSGRARELNTGELFF.

V gene TRBV12-3 or TRBV12-4 combines with J gene TRBJ2-1; 7 bases line up with TRBD2. The CDR3 extends over 15 amino acids. The V and J ends lost 4 bases and 4 bases, in that order; junction bases with no gene match: 7. The CDR3 here is CASSSWDYLYNEQFF. Here the CDR3 DNA reads TGTGCCAGCAGTTCCTGGGACTACTTGTACAATGAGCAGTTCTTC.

This clonotype occurred many times. Relative to the germline gene, one junction end is altered; a read error may explain this. This chain joins TRBV7-2 and TRBJ2-7, with a possible D match to TRBD1 (5 bases). CDR3 size: 14 residues. The germline CDR1 and CDR2 sequences are SGHTA and FQGNSA. Here the CDR3 DNA reads TGTGCCAGCAGCAATGCAGGGTCGGAGATCGCTTCGCACTTC. It is translated as CASSNAGSEIASHF.

Only a few counts were recorded for this clonotype. This rearrangement joins TRBV27 to TRBJ2-6, with TRBD2 identical over 7 bases. Losses at the gene ends were 6 bases for V and 0 bases for J; bases not matched to a gene: 14. CDR1 and CDR2 from the germline V gene are MNHEY and SMNVEV (reference sequence). CDR3 size: 19 residues. CDR3 sequence reads: CASSRSQASGVSGANVLTF. CDR3 DNA: TGTGCCAGCAGCCGATCCCAGGCTAGCGGCGTCTCTGGGGCCAACGTCCTGACTTTC.

Regarding this clonotype: Given a much more abundant clone one base away, this may be a read error. The gene calls are TRBV28 and TRBJ2-1; TRBD1 is a possible D gene (6 bases). Trimming shortened V by 6 bases and J by 3 bases, and 18 bases separated the two germline ends. This CDR3 comprises 16 residues. Germline assignment: CDR1 MDHEN and CDR2 SYDVKM. Here the CDR3 DNA reads TGTGCCAGCAGCTTCGTAAGGGGACATAACTACAATGAGCAGTTCTTC. Protein: CASSFVRGHNYNEQFF.

This clonotype has ten or more counts. V and J are TRBV7-2 and TRBJ2-1; 11 bases are shared with TRBD2. This CDR3 has 13 residues. Germline V gives CDR1 SGHTA, CDR2 FQGNSA. The V segment lost 6 bases and the J segment 5 bases; nucleotides outside the gene matches: 0. In DNA form, the CDR3 reads TGTGCCAGCAGACTAGCGGGAGACAATGAGCAGTTCTTC. It encodes CASRLAGDNEQFF.

This clonotype has only a few counts. V usage is TRBV6-5 and J usage is TRBJ2-7, with TRBD2 matching 16 bases. CDR1 is MNHEY and CDR2 is SVGAGI in the germline V gene. The CDR3 runs to 16 residues. Trimming cost V 4 bases and J 2 bases; bases outside gene matches: 2. As DNA, the CDR3 is TGTGCCAGCAGTTCCGGGACTAGCGGGAGGGCCTACGAGCAGTACTTC. The encoded protein is CASSSGTSGRAYEQYF.

The chain carries TRBV9 and TRBJ2-1; D may be TRBD2 (5 bases). Germline CDR1 is SGDLS and CDR2 is YYNGEE. Trimming took 2 bases from V and 7 from J, leaving 13 bases between them. This CDR3 has 14 residues. CDR3: CASSVSAGVNEQFF. CDR3 nucleotide sequence: TGTGCCAGCAGCGTCTCGGCGGGTGTAAATGAGCAGTTCTTC.

This clonotype occurred many times. The chain links TRBV7-2 to TRBJ2-5; TRBD2 aligns across 8 bases. Per the germline V gene, CDR1 is SGHTA and CDR2 is FQGNSA. V lost 5 bases and J lost 4; bases outside the gene matches: 9. This CDR3 region has 15 residues. Written as DNA, the CDR3 is TGTGCCAGCAGCCCGTTAGCGGGAAGGTTAGAGACCCAGTACTTC. Protein product: CASSPLAGRLETQYF.

The CDR3 DNA is TGCGCCAGCAGCTCGACAGGGGGCACTAACTATGGCTACACCTTC. Amino acids: CASSSTGGTNYGYTF. V and J are TRBV5-1 and TRBJ1-2; 10 positions match TRBD1. This CDR3 region has 15 residues. V trimming: 3 bases; J trimming: 0 bases; junction bases outside the gene matches: 2. Germline lookup yields CDR1 SGHRS and CDR2 YFSETQ.